These T cell receptor beta chains were read from a single sample in a study of blood T cell repertoires in COVID-19. The data were produced by immunoSEQ multiplex PCR, yet TCRdb's version contains in-frame clones alone and is incomplete. The table shows approximately 140,000 clones, with roughly 86% occurring only once. Sequencing was done on a sample of peripheral blood. These receptors were taken from a human donor with acute or convalescent COVID-19. The donor label of this sample is uncertain. CDR3s include the opening cysteine and the closing phenylalanine or tryptophan.

V	J	length	CDR3
TRBV11-1	TRBJ1-6	14	CASSSAFTGSPLHF
TRBV3-1/TRBV3-2	TRBJ1-1	12	CASSTTPSEAFF
TRBV14	TRBJ1-2	13	CASSRGQGLGYTF
TRBV29-1	TRBJ2-2	16	CSAYPPGGGDTGELFF
TRBV6-6	TRBJ1-1	13	CASSPRIGETAFF
TRBV4-1	TRBJ2-2	16	CASSQKETRGPGELFF
TRBV7-3	TRBJ1-1	14	CASSLTGRDTEAFF
TRBV7-9	TRBJ1-2	18	CASSLAAVGTGGVRGYTF
TRBV3-1/TRBV3-2	TRBJ2-7	16	CASSQVRASGNYEQYF
TRBV10-3	TRBJ1-6	14	CAISESGQGSPLHF
TRBV5-1	TRBJ1-2	13	CASSLRGEGGYTF
TRBV9	TRBJ2-7	17	CASSVATGKRGPYEQYF
TRBV30	TRBJ2-3	12	CAWSGVADTQYF
TRBV2	TRBJ1-1	14	CASTRPPGNTEAFF
TRBV9	TRBJ2-2	13	CASRQTGAGELFF
TRBV5-1	TRBJ1-2	14	CASSLGSEAGGYTF
TRBV21-1	TRBJ1-1	14	CASSKEGGDTEAFF
TRBV5-1	TRBJ2-3	13	CASSRVGTDTQYF
TRBV6-6	TRBJ2-5	15	CASILANRVGETQYF
TRBV9	TRBJ2-2	16	CASSVGTGGVTGELFF
TRBV7-8	TRBJ1-2	15	CASSLGGGFNYGYTF
TRBV19	TRBJ1-5	15	CASRSGQFSNQPQHF
TRBV7-2	TRBJ1-4	15	CASSSGRARNEKLFF